This T cell receptor beta chain is drawn from a study of graft-versus-host responses after intestinal transplantation. Turning to the study itself: Transplant recipients had multivisceral, liver-intestinal, or isolated intestinal grafts.

The CDR3 length is 16 residues. Per the germline V gene, CDR1 is SGHDT and CDR2 is YYEEEE. V was pared by 4 bases and J by 6 bases, with 22 bases between. The repertoire was sequenced with immunoSEQ multiplex PCR; TCRdb's copy has only in-frame clones and lacks some. The repertoire holds about 40,000 clones, with about 90% as singletons. This clone appeared a single time. This TCR came from a human patient who received an intestinal transplant, so some T cells may come from the graft donor. The V and J genes are TRBV5-6 and TRBJ1-2; possibly TRBD1 for D (5 bases). The starting material was PBMCs, obtained approximately 310 days after intestinal transplant. CDR3 amino acids: CASSPGGLDYLDGYTF. CDR3 sequence (DNA): TGTGCCAGCAGCCCCGGGGGGTTGGATTATCTGGATGGCTACACCTTC.